These T cell receptor beta chains were read from a single sample in a study of T cell repertoires in cytomegalovirus infection. TCRdb fed the reads into MiXCR, producing one record per CDR3 protein. Among about 280,000 distinct CDR3 sequences listed, approximately 22% were seen once. These receptors lack a known antigen. Source: cultured PBMCs, taken from culture after CMV antigen stimulation. All receptors come from a human donor in good health (CMV status not recorded). Some clones in this sample may be carry-over from other donors' samples. The CDR3 runs from the conserved cysteine through the conserved F or W. The listing skips clone size in some rows; elsewhere it reads once, few, many or a size class.

j_call clone_size v_call cdr3_aa
TRBJ1-4 many TRBV7-2 CASSHWGARVDEKLFF
TRBJ2-3 few TRBV28 CASSFLDTQYF
TRBJ1-1 few TRBV12-3/TRBV12-4 CASTKDGQNTEAFF
TRBJ1-6 many TRBV6-5 CASSYSGVGSYNSPLHF
TRBJ1-2 once TRBV28 CASSFEGDYGYTF
TRBJ1-5 . TRBV5-6 CASSAGQERAQPQHF
TRBJ1-1 . TRBV18 CASSTGMGTEAFF
TRBJ2-1 . TRBV12-5 CASGLVQGAYNEQFF
TRBJ1-2 few TRBV7-8 CASSIRQMGGGYTF
TRBJ2-1 many TRBV5-5 CASSPQERFYNEQFF
TRBJ2-3 . TRBV24-1 CATSDIQGGATDTQYF
TRBJ1-6 . TRBV9 CASSVGQGESPLHF
TRBJ2-5 few TRBV6-1 CASSERLAGELETQYF
TRBJ1-5 few TRBV19 CASSKVGISNQPQHF
TRBJ1-1 . TRBV7-2 CASSWREAEAFF
TRBJ1-1 many TRBV18 CASSSGPRGTNTEAFF
TRBJ2-3 few TRBV12-3/TRBV12-4 CASSKLNRDLRTDTQYF
TRBJ1-1 . TRBV4-1 CASSHPPGKTEAFF
TRBJ2-7 . TRBV6-8 CASSYLDRGRDEQYF